Shown below are 5 T cell receptor beta chains from a single sample sequenced in a study of shared clonotypes between healthy human individuals. Sequenced by immunoSEQ multiplex PCR; TCRdb stores in-frame clones only, minus some. The sample lists 2 million to 2.5 million clones; approximately 95% were seen once. Material for sequencing was naive CD4+ T cells from PBMCs. Indicated subset: CD45RA+ positively selected. These receptor sequences come from a young man in good health. Some clones in this sample may be carry-over from other donors' samples.

The gene calls are TRBV19 and TRBJ2-7; D possibly matches TRBD1 or TRBD2 (5 bases each). Germline assignment: CDR1 LNHDA and CDR2 SQIVND (reference sequence). This CDR3 contains 13 residues. Trimming left V 5 bases short and J 13 bases short, with 21 bases between. The CDR3 loop reads CASSFSFRDRRYF. For the CDR3, the DNA is TGTGCCAGTAGTTTCAGCTTCCGGGACCGCCGTTACTTC.

V and J are TRBV28 and TRBJ1-1; no clear D gene. CDR1 MDHEN and CDR2 SYDVKM come from the germline V gene. The CDR3 has 13 amino acids. The ends were cut back, 7 bases at V and 3 bases at J, with 12 bases in the middle. CDR3 sequence (DNA): TGTGCCAGCATCCTAGGGTGGGACACTGAAGCTTTCTTT. It yields the protein CASILGWDTEAFF.

The J gene is TRBJ1-6, the V gene TRBV30; D uncertain. The germline V gene encodes CDR1 GTSNPN and CDR2 SVGIG (reference sequence). The length of the CDR3 is 16 residues. V lost 0 bases and J lost 7, with 16 bases in between. This CDR3 is CAWSVGANWRNSPLHF. In nucleotides, the CDR3 is TGTGCCTGGAGTGTAGGTGCGAATTGGCGGAATTCACCCCTCCACTTT.

This chain links TRBV28 with TRBJ2-7, with 9 bases matching TRBD2. This CDR3 is 14 amino acids long. V lost 5 bases to trimming and J lost 5 bases; unmatched junction nucleotides: 7. CDR1 and CDR2 (germline): MDHEN, SYDVKM. CDR3 region: CASSRAGGVNEQYF. CDR3 in DNA: TGTGCCAGCAGTAGAGCGGGAGGAGTCAACGAGCAGTACTTC. Using reference TRBV28 and TRBJ2-7 for the parts outside the CDR3, the full variable domain is DVKVTQSSRYLVKRTGEKVFLECVQDMDHENMFWYRQDPGLGLRLIYFSYDVKMKEKGDIPEGYSVSREKKERFSLILESASTNQTSMYLCASSRAGGVNEQYFGPGTRLTVT.

This clone occurred a few times. Other nucleotide sequences in the sample specify the same CDR3. CDR3 region: CASSYAQETQYF. Written as DNA, the CDR3 is TGTGCCAGCAGTTACGCCCAAGAGACCCAGTACTTC. This chain links TRBV6-6 with TRBJ2-5; D gene ambiguous. CDR1 is MNHNY, CDR2 SVGAGI, per germline (reference sequence). The length of the CDR3 is 12 residues. V shed 2 bases and J shed 1 base, with 2 bases lying between them.